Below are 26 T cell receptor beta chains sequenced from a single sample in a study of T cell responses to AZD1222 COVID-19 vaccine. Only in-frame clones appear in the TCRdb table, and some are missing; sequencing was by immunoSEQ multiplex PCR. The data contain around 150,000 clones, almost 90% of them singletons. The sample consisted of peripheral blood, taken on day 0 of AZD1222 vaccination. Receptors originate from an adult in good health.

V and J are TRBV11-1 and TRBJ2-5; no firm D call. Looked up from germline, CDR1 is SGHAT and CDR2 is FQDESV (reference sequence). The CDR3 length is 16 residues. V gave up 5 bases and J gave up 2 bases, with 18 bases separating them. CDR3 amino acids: CASSLYGSPSQETQYF. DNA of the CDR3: TGTGCCAGCAGCCTGTACGGCAGCCCCTCTCAAGAGACCCAGTACTTC.

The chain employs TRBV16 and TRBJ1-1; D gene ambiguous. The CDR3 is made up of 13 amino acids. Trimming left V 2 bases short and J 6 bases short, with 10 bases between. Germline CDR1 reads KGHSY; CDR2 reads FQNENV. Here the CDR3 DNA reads TGTGCCAGCAGCCAACTCCAAGGATCTGAAGCTTTCTTT. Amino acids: CASSQLQGSEAFF.

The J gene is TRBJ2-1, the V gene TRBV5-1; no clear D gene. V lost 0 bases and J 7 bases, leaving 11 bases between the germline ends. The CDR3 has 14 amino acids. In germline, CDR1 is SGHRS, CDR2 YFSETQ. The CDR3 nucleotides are TGCGCCAGCAGCTTGGCCTATGAAGGGAATGAGCAGTTCTTC. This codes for CASSLAYEGNEQFF.

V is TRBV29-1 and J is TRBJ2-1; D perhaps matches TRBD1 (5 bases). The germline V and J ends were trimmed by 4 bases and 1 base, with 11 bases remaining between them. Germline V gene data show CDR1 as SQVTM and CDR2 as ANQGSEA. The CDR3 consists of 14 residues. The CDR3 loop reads CSVGRGRSYNEQFF. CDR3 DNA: TGCAGCGTTGGTAGGGGTAGGTCCTACAATGAGCAGTTCTTC.

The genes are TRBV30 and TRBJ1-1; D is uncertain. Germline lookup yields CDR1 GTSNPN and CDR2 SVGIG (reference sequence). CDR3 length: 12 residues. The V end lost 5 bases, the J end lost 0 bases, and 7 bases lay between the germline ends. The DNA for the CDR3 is TGTGCCTGGGGTATGCTGAACACTGAAGCTTTCTTT. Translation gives CAWGMLNTEAFF.

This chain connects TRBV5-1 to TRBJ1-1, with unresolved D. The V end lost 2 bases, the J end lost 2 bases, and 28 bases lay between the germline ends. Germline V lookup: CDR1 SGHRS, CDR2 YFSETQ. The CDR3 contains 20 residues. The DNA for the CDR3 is TGCGCCAGCAGCTTCACCTTGGGCCGGACGGACGATAATTTAAACACTGAAGCTTTCTTT. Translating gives CASSFTLGRTDDNLNTEAFF.

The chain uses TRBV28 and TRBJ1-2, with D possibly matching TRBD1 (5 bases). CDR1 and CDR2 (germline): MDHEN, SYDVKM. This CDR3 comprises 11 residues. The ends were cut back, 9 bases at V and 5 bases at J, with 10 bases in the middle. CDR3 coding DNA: TGTGCCAGTTCGGGGGGATATGGCTACACCTTC. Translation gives CASSGGYGYTF.

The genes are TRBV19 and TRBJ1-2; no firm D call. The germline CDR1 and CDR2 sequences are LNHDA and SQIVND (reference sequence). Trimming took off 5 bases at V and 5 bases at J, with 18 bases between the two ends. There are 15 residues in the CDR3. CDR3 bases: TGTGCCAGTAGTGGGAGGCCGCTCGGAGGGTATGGCTACACCTTC. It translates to CASSGRPLGGYGYTF.

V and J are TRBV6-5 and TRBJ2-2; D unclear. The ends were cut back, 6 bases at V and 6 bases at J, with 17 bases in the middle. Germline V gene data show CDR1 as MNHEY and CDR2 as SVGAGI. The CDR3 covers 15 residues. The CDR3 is CASRWASSDAGELFF. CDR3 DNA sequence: TGTGCCAGCAGATGGGCCTCCTCCGACGCCGGGGAGCTGTTTTTT.

DNA of the CDR3: TGTGCCAGCAGTCCTGAGACGTGGGGGTATGGCTACACCTTC. Its protein product is CASSPETWGYGYTF. The chain couples TRBV28 to TRBJ1-2, with D possibly being TRBD1 (5 bases). The CDR3 totals 14 residues. The V end was cut by 5 bases, the J end by 5 bases, with 15 bases between. Looked up from germline, CDR1 is MDHEN and CDR2 is SYDVKM.

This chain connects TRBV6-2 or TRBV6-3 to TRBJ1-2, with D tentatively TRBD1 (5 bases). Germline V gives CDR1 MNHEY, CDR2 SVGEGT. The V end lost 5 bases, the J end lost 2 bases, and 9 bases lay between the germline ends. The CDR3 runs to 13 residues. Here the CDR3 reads CASSPQGNYGYTF. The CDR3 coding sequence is TGTGCCAGCAGTCCCCAGGGAAACTATGGCTACACCTTC.

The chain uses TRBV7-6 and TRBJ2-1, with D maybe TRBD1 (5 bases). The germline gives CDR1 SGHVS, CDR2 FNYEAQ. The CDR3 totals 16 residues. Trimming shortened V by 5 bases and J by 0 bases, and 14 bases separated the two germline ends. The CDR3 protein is CASSTIRDSSYNEQFF. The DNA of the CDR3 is TGTGCCAGCAGCACCATCAGGGATAGCTCCTACAATGAGCAGTTCTTC.

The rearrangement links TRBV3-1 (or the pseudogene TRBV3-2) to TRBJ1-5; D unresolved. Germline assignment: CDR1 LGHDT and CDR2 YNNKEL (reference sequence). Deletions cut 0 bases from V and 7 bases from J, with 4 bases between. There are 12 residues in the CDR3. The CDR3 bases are TGTGCCAGCAGCCAAGATCGACAGCCCCAGCATTTT. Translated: CASSQDRQPQHF.

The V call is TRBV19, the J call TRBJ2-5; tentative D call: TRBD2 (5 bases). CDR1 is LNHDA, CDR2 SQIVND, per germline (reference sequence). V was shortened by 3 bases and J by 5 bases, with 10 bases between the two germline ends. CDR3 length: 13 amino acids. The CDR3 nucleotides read TGTGCCAGTAGTATTACTAGTAGGGAGACCCAGTACTTC. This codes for CASSITSRETQYF.

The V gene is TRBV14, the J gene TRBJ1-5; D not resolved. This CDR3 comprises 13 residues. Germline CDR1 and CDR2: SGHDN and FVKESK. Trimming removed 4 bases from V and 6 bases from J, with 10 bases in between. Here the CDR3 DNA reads TGTGCCAGCAGCCGGCCGGTGGGTCAGCCCCAGCATTTT. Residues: CASSRPVGQPQHF. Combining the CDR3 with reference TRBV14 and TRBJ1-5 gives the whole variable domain EAGVTQFPSHSVIEKGQTVTLRCDPISGHDNLYWYRRVMGKEIKFLLHFVKESKQDESGMPNNRFLAERTGGTYSTLKVQPAELEDSGVYFCASSRPVGQPQHFGDGTRLSIL.

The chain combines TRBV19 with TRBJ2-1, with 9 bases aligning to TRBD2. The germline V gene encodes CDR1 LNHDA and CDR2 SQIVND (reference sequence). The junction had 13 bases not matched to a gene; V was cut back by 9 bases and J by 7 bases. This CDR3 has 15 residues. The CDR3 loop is CASRSVNSGRNEQFF. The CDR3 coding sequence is TGTGCCAGCCGGTCAGTAAATAGCGGGAGAAATGAGCAGTTCTTC.

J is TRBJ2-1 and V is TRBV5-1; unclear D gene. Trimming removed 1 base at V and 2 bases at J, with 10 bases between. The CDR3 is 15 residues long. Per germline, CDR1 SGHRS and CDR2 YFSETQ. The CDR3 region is CASSLSNGAYNEQFF. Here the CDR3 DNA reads TGCGCCAGCAGCTTGTCTAACGGAGCCTACAATGAGCAGTTCTTC.

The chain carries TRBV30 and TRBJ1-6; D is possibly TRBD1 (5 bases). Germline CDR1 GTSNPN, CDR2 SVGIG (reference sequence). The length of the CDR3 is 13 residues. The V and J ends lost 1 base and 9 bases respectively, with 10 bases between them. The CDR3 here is CAWSGTGGSPLHF. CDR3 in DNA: TGTGCCTGGAGTGGTACAGGCGGTTCACCCCTCCACTTT.

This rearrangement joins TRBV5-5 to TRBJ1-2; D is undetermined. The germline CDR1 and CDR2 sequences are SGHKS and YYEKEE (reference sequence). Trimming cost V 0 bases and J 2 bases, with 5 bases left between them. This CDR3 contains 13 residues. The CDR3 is CASSLGRNYGYTF. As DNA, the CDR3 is TGTGCCAGCAGCTTGGGTAGAAACTATGGCTACACCTTC. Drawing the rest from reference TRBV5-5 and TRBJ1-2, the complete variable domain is DAGVTQSPTHLIKTRGQQVTLRCSPISGHKSVSWYQQVLGQGPQFIFQYYEKEERGRGNFPDRFSARQFPNYSSELNVNALLLGDSALYLCASSLGRNYGYTFGSGTRLTVV.

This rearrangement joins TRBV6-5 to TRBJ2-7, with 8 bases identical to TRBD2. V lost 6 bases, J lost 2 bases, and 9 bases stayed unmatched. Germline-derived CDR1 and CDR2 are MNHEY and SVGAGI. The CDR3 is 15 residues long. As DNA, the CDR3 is TGTGCCAGCAGGAGCCCGGGACTAGGGGCCTACGAGCAGTACTTC. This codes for CASRSPGLGAYEQYF.

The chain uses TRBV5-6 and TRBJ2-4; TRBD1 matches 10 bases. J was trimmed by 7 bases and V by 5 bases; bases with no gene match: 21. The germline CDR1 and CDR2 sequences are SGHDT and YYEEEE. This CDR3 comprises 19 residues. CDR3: CASSSETGGLGYEYNIQYF. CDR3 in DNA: TGTGCCAGCAGTTCCGAGACAGGGGGCCTGGGGTATGAATATAACATTCAGTACTTC.

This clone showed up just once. This CDR3 reads CASSPYSSGGGGNQPQHF. CDR3 bases: TGTGCCAGCTCACCGTACTCCTCAGGGGGCGGTGGCAATCAGCCCCAGCATTTT. The genes are TRBV18 and TRBJ1-5, with 8 bases identical to TRBD1. The junction had 12 bases not matched to a gene; V was cut back by 3 bases and J by 2 bases. There are 18 residues in the CDR3. CDR1 and CDR2 from the germline V gene are KGHSH and LQKENI.

The CDR3 DNA reads as TGTGCCAGCAGTAGGGGACAGAACACTGAAGCTTTCTTT. Protein product: CASSRGQNTEAFF. This sequence joins TRBV28 and TRBJ1-1; possibly TRBD1 for D (6 bases). CDR1 MDHEN and CDR2 SYDVKM come from the germline V gene. Trimming took off 5 bases at V and 1 base at J, with 8 bases between the two ends. CDR3 length equals 13 residues.

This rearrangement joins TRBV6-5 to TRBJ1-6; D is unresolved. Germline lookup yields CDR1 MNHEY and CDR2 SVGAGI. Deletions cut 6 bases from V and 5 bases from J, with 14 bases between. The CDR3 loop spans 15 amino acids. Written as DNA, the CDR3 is TGTGCCAGCAGCCCCACTTGGACCAATAATTCACCCCTCCACTTT. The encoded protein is CASSPTWTNNSPLHF.

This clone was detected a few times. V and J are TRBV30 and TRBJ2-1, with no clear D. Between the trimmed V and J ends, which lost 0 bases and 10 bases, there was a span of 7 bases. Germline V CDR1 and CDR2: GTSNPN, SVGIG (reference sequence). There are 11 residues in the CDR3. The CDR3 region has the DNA TGTGCCTGGAGTGTACTGGTGGAGCAGTTCTTC. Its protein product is CAWSVLVEQFF.

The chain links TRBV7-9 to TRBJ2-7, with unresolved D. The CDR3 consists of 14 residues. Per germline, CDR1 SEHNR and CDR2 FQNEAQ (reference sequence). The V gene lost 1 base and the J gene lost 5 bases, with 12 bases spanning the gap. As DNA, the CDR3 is TGTGCCAGCAGCTTAGGAGACTCTTACGACGAGCAGTACTTC. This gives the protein CASSLGDSYDEQYF.